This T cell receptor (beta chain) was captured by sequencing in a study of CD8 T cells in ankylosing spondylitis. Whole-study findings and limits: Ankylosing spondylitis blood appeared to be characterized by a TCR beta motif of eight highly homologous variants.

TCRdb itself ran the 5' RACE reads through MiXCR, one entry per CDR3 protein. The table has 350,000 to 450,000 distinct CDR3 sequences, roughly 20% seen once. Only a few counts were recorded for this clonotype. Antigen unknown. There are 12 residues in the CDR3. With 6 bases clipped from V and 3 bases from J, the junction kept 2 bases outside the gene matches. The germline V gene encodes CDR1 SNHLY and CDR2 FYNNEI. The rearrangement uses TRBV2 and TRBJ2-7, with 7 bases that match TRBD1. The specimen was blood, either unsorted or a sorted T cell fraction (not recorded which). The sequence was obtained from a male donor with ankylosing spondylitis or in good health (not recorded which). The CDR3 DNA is TGTGCCAGCAGCGGACAGGTCTACGAGCAGTACTTC. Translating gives CASSGQVYEQYF.